The rows below give T cell receptor beta chains drawn from one sample of a study of radiotherapy plus CTLA-4 blockade in lung cancer. Profiled with immunoSEQ multiplex PCR; TCRdb holds only in-frame clones, not every one. The data hold about 70,000 clones, with around 80% observed a single time. This specimen consisted of peripheral blood, obtained from a patient treated with radiotherapy plus ipilimumab. The receptor set was obtained from a human donor with non-small cell lung cancer who had a complete response to radiotherapy plus ipilimumab. The CDR3 runs from the conserved cysteine through the conserved F or W. D genes are given only for firm matches. Part of the rows lack a size; the others show once, few, many or a class for expanded clones.

CDR3nt: TGTGCCAGCACCGTAGCGGGCCTAGTCTACAATGAGCAGTTCTTC
CDR3aa: CASTVAGLVYNEQFF
d_gene: TRBD2
v_gene: TRBV2
abundance: -
j_gene: TRBJ2-1

CDR3nt: TGTGCCAGCAGCTTGGCCGGGAGTAGGATCACTGAAGCTTTCTTT
CDR3aa: CASSLAGSRITEAFF
d_gene: -
v_gene: TRBV5-4
abundance: few
j_gene: TRBJ1-1

CDR3nt: TGTGCCAGCAGCTTTAGGACAGGGGGCAACTATGGCTACACCTTC
CDR3aa: CASSFRTGGNYGYTF
d_gene: TRBD1
v_gene: TRBV7-8
abundance: -
j_gene: TRBJ1-2

CDR3nt: TGCGCCAGCAGTGGATCTAGCGGGAGGGCCCATGAGCAGTTCTTC
CDR3aa: CASSGSSGRAHEQFF
d_gene: TRBD2
v_gene: TRBV10-1
abundance: -
j_gene: TRBJ2-1

CDR3nt: TGTGCCAGCAGCTTAGATTACACAGGGGACTATGGCTACACCTTC
CDR3aa: CASSLDYTGDYGYTF
d_gene: TRBD1
v_gene: TRBV7-8
abundance: -
j_gene: TRBJ1-2

CDR3nt: TGTGCCATCAACCACCGGAACACCGGGGAGCTGTTTTTT
CDR3aa: CAINHRNTGELFF
d_gene: -
v_gene: TRBV2
abundance: -
j_gene: TRBJ2-2

CDR3nt: TGTGCCAGCAGCTTTAAAGAGACCCAGTACTTC
CDR3aa: CASSFKETQYF
d_gene: -
v_gene: TRBV5-4
abundance: few
j_gene: TRBJ2-5

CDR3nt: TGTGCCAGCAGCCCACAGGGGAGGTCACCCCTCCACTTT
CDR3aa: CASSPQGRSPLHF
d_gene: TRBD1
v_gene: TRBV7-2
abundance: -
j_gene: TRBJ1-6

CDR3nt: TGTGCCAGTAGTCCTAGGACAGCCGGCAACGAAAAACTGTTTTTT
CDR3aa: CASSPRTAGNEKLFF
d_gene: -
v_gene: TRBV19
abundance: -
j_gene: TRBJ1-4

CDR3nt: TGTGCCATCAGTGCAGGGGGCCCAAGGTCCATTCAGTACTTC
CDR3aa: CAISAGGPRSIQYF
d_gene: TRBD1
v_gene: TRBV10-3
abundance: -
j_gene: TRBJ2-4

CDR3nt: TGCGCCAGCAGTCAAAGACAGTTCGGCACTGAAGCTTTCTTT
CDR3aa: CASSQRQFGTEAFF
d_gene: -
v_gene: TRBV23-1
abundance: -
j_gene: TRBJ1-1

CDR3nt: TGTGCCAGCAGTGAAGTAAATCGAATTTGGGTCGACACCTTC
CDR3aa: CASSEVNRIWVDTF
d_gene: -
v_gene: TRBV6-1
abundance: -
j_gene: TRBJ1-2

CDR3nt: TGCGCCAACAGCTTGGCCCCAATGAACACTGAAGCTTTCTTT
CDR3aa: CANSLAPMNTEAFF
d_gene: -
v_gene: TRBV5-1
abundance: -
j_gene: TRBJ1-1

CDR3nt: TGTGCCAGCTCACCATGGGTCAACAGGCAAGAGACCCAGTACTTC
CDR3aa: CASSPWVNRQETQYF
d_gene: -
v_gene: TRBV18
abundance: once
j_gene: TRBJ2-5

CDR3nt: TGTGCCAGCAGTGCAGGGCCATATAATTCACCCCTCCACTTT
CDR3aa: CASSAGPYNSPLHF
d_gene: -
v_gene: TRBV6-1
abundance: few
j_gene: TRBJ1-6

CDR3nt: TGTGCCAGTAGTATAAGCAGGGGTGAGACCCAGTACTTC
CDR3aa: CASSISRGETQYF
d_gene: -
v_gene: TRBV19
abundance: -
j_gene: TRBJ2-5

CDR3nt: TGTGCCAGCAGCTTAGAGACAAGAGGAAACACCATATATTTT
CDR3aa: CASSLETRGNTIYF
d_gene: -
v_gene: TRBV11-3
abundance: -
j_gene: TRBJ1-3

CDR3nt: TGCGCCAGCAGCCAACTCGGCCGGGGCAAGGGGGGCTACACCTTC
CDR3aa: CASSQLGRGKGGYTF
d_gene: -
v_gene: TRBV4-1
abundance: -
j_gene: TRBJ1-2

CDR3nt: TGCAGCGTTTCTCTCCCGGGACAGGAGATACCCCAGTACTTC
CDR3aa: CSVSLPGQEIPQYF
d_gene: TRBD1
v_gene: TRBV29-1
abundance: -
j_gene: TRBJ2-5

CDR3nt: TGTGCCAGCAGCTTAGTAGGGAGCAGGGTGGAAAAACTGTTTTTT
CDR3aa: CASSLVGSRVEKLFF
d_gene: -
v_gene: TRBV7-9
abundance: -
j_gene: TRBJ1-4

CDR3nt: TGCGCCAGCAGTTCAGAGAACACTGAAGCTTTCTTT
CDR3aa: CASSSENTEAFF
d_gene: -
v_gene: TRBV5-1
abundance: -
j_gene: TRBJ1-1

CDR3nt: TGTGCCAGCAGCGCGGGGTGGAGGGGTTCCGAATATGGCTACACCTTC
CDR3aa: CASSAGWRGSEYGYTF
d_gene: -
v_gene: TRBV9
abundance: -
j_gene: TRBJ1-2

CDR3nt: TGTGCCAGCTCACTAGGACAGGGAACGAAAGATCAGCCCCAGCATTTT
CDR3aa: CASSLGQGTKDQPQHF
d_gene: TRBD1
v_gene: TRBV18
abundance: -
j_gene: TRBJ1-5

CDR3nt: TGCGCCAGCAGCTTGGACAACCTGAACACTGAAGCTTTCTTT
CDR3aa: CASSLDNLNTEAFF
d_gene: -
v_gene: TRBV5-1
abundance: -
j_gene: TRBJ1-1

CDR3nt: TGTGCCAGCAGTGAAACGGCCACAGGGGAGTTCTTC
CDR3aa: CASSETATGEFF
d_gene: TRBD1
v_gene: TRBV2
abundance: once
j_gene: TRBJ2-1

CDR3nt: TGTGCCAGCAGCTCCGGGACAGGGAGCGGCTACACCTTC
CDR3aa: CASSSGTGSGYTF
d_gene: TRBD1
v_gene: TRBV11-3
abundance: -
j_gene: TRBJ1-2

CDR3nt: TGTGCCAGCAGCTTAGTGGGAAGCTCCACCAAAGAGACCCAGTACTTC
CDR3aa: CASSLVGSSTKETQYF
d_gene: -
v_gene: TRBV7-2
abundance: few
j_gene: TRBJ2-5

CDR3nt: TGTGCCAGCAGTGGGGGCCCGGCTAATGAAAAACTGTTTTTT
CDR3aa: CASSGGPANEKLFF
d_gene: -
v_gene: TRBV6-1
abundance: once
j_gene: TRBJ1-4

CDR3nt: TGCGCCAGCAGCCCAGTGACAGGGTCGGCGGAACTGTTTTTT
CDR3aa: CASSPVTGSAELFF
d_gene: TRBD1
v_gene: TRBV5-1
abundance: once
j_gene: TRBJ1-4

CDR3nt: TGTGCCAGCTCGGACAGGGGCTTTGAAAAACTGTTTTTT
CDR3aa: CASSDRGFEKLFF
d_gene: TRBD1
v_gene: TRBV18
abundance: -
j_gene: TRBJ1-4

CDR3nt: TGTGCCAGCTCACCACAGGGTAGCAATCAGCCCCAGCATTTT
CDR3aa: CASSPQGSNQPQHF
d_gene: -
v_gene: TRBV18
abundance: -
j_gene: TRBJ1-5

CDR3nt: TGTGCCAGCAGCTTGGGGGGACTAGCGGGAGCTTTGTTCTTC
CDR3aa: CASSLGGLAGALFF
d_gene: TRBD2
v_gene: TRBV5-6
abundance: -
j_gene: TRBJ2-1

CDR3nt: TGTGCCAGCTCACCAGTCAGGTACTCTGGAAACACCATATATTTT
CDR3aa: CASSPVRYSGNTIYF
d_gene: -
v_gene: TRBV18
abundance: few
j_gene: TRBJ1-3